The rows below give T cell receptor beta chains drawn from one sample of a study of PD-1 blockade in classical Hodgkin lymphoma. The table came from immunoSEQ multiplex PCR; TCRdb's copy has only in-frame clones and leaves some out. There are 30,000 to 35,000 clones in the sample; 80% to 95% occur only once, and 0.2% to 0.3% lies in the top ten. The material was CD4+ T cells from blood, obtained at baseline. The receptors were gathered from a human donor with classical Hodgkin lymphoma. The CDR3 runs from the conserved cysteine through the conserved F or W. The order of the fields is V gene, CDR3 protein.

TRBV29-1 CSAGTGSSSGYTF
TRBV28 CASRDRGPYGYTF
TRBV30 CAWRGAPSGNTIYF
TRBV6-1 CASSEQPTGSNYGYTF
TRBV29-1 CSVGGIRTDTQYF
TRBV6-1 CASSTGTSAYEQYF
TRBV29-1 CSDEDTQYF
TRBV4-1 CASSQAGTGLYEQFF
TRBV6-5 CASSPGQGYNEQFF
TRBV30 CACGSGEAFF
TRBV10-3 CAISEGAFREIHEQYF
TRBV18 CASSPPAGGYEQYF